Sequencing of this TCR beta chain was carried out in a study of shared clonotypes between healthy human individuals. This clone was counted once. Clones were read by immunoSEQ multiplex PCR, and TCRdb kept only the in-frame ones, dropping some. The repertoire holds roughly 1.4 million clones, approximately 98.5% seen once, with over 0.3% in the top ten. The CDR3 is 16 residues long. Germline values: CDR1 SGHAT, CDR2 FQNNGV. Trimming stripped 6 bases from V and 0 bases from J, with 15 bases between. The chain uses TRBV11-2 and TRBJ2-1; tentative D call: TRBD2 (5 bases). Sequenced sample: naive CD4+ T cells sorted from blood. Subset defined: CD45RA+ positively selected. This clonotype was obtained from a man in his thirties or forties in good health. The CDR3 DNA is TGTGCCAGCAGATTCGCGCTTGGGAGCTCCTACAATGAGCAGTTCTTC. This codes for CASRFALGSSYNEQFF.